This T cell receptor beta chain was documented in a study of T cells after posttransplantation cyclophosphamide. Overall study results and limits: After PTCy, TRB diversity resembled that of CNI/methotrexate controls. Donor-recipient repertoire similarity was low at 1-2 months, rising over year one.

Using immunoSEQ multiplex PCR, the repertoire was profiled, and TCRdb retains in-frame clones only, with some absent. The profile covers fewer than 13,000 clones, with roughly 86% appearing a single time and 25% to 35% taken by the ten largest. Busulfan-fludarabine conditioning, marrow transplant, and cyclophosphamide on days +3 and +4 were administered. Details on this clone: The target antigen is unknown.

Germline lookup yields CDR1 MNHNY and CDR2 SVGAGI (reference sequence). The V end was cut by 9 bases, the J end by 0 bases, with 17 bases between. This CDR3 is built from 15 residues. The gene calls are TRBV6-6 and TRBJ1-2; D remains unclear. The clonotype was recovered from a male patient aged 25-45 years who received an allogeneic stem cell transplant from a related donor, was CMV-positive, and had acute GVHD only. Part of the T cell pool may stem from the graft donor. The specimen was CD4+ T cells sorted from PBMCs, collected after allogeneic stem cell transplant with posttransplant cyclophosphamide. CDR3 protein: CARRRRLLANYGYTF. In DNA form, the CDR3 reads TGTGCCAGAAGGAGGAGGCTTCTCGCTAACTATGGCTACACCTTC.